What follows is one T cell receptor (beta chain) and its context. The CDR3 sequence is 16 residues long. V was trimmed by 3 bases and J by 7 bases, leaving 18 bases between them. Germline V gene sequence: CDR1 ENHRY, CDR2 SYGVKD. In the authors' workflow: Estimation of nucleated cell counts was performed using reference gene primer amplification. This table comes from immunoSEQ multiplex PCR, and its TCRdb copy is limited to in-frame clones, with some not included. V and J calls and clone size are those listed in that table; D and trimming were worked out from the DNA. This sample carries 380,000 or so clones, approximately 80% of them seen once, and the ten largest clones take under 1.2%. The sample belongs to a study of blood T cell repertoires in COVID-19. Overall study context: The samples span acute and convalescent COVID-19 from the United States, Italy and Spain. T cells, B-cell-depleted T cells, or PBMCs supplied cDNA or gDNA.

The rearrangement joins TRBV10-3 to TRBJ1-4; no firm D call. Sequenced: peripheral blood. This sequence originates from a human donor with acute or convalescent COVID-19. The donor label of this sample is uncertain. The DNA for the CDR3 is TGTGCCATCAGTGATTTCAGACTGCCCGCATCTGAAAAACTGTTTTTT. Its translation: CAISDFRLPASEKLFF.